Detailed here is one T cell receptor beta chain. This receptor's antigen is unknown. Per-base quality was not reported, and no clone a single base away is much larger than it. The patients picked for sequencing were ones in whom flow cytometry had shown an expansion of CD8+CD57+ cells. Severe acquired aplastic anemia was diagnosed in all patients according to International Study of Aplastic Anemia and Agranulocytosis and Camitta criteria. No therapy had been received by the patients at the time of blood sampling. In the study, sorted CD4+ and CD8+ blood T cells from patients with severe aplastic anemia and from healthy subjects underwent deep sequencing of TCR repertoires. Patients were enrolled in the USA under clinicaltrials.gov protocols 00001620, 01623167, 00001397, 00071045, 00081523 and 00961064. Ficoll-Paque density gradient centrifugation was used to isolate peripheral blood mononuclear cells. CD4+ and CD8+ T cells were sorted by FACS or magnetic beads before DNA extraction.

Genomic DNA was used as template for profiling of TCR beta VDJ combinations and CDR3 sequences. TCR repertoire sequencing was run on an Illumina HiSeq 2000. Under the source paper's analysis protocol: Repertoire assessment relied on Simpson's diversity index, CDR3 size and DJ length profiles, and TRBV/TRBJ rearrangement plots. The most abundant DNA sequence in the deep sequencing data was defined as the immunodominant clone. CDR3 amino acid sequences were screened for sharing across subjects and were compared with published repertoires and the VDJdb database. TCRdb ran its own pipeline on the public reads, namely fastp trimming at Q25 and MiXCR clone calling, and kept in-frame beta chains. Entries are consolidated by CDR3 protein sequence, retaining the most common genes and DNA. The V and J calls come from TCRdb's annotation, not from the publication. This sample is represented by roughly 98,000 distinct CDR3 sequences; roughly 70% of them were singletons. The ten largest clones add up to 65% of the sample.

This sample is drawn from a study of CD8+CD57+ T cells in acquired aplastic anemia (dated by TCRdb to the late 2010s). The study in broad terms: Extracted DNA from sorted CD4+ and CD8+ cells averaged about 3.4 ug, ranging from 0.2 to 27.4 ug. A CD8+CD57+ expansion meant a frequency higher than the mean frequency seen in healthy subjects.

The germline V gene (reference sequence) sets CDR1 to DFQATT and CDR2 to SNEGSKA. The CDR3 contains 14 residues, cysteine and phenylalanine counted. The only DNA kept is the CDR3, 42 bases in frame from the first base. A distance of 11 bases separates the germline ends of V and J, which lose 3 bases and 1 base respectively. General findings and caveats noted by the study authors: CD8+ Simpson's diversity did not differ significantly between patients and healthy controls (P=0.060). Twenty-nine CD8+ CDR3 sequences were found in both patients and controls but appeared to be highly expressed in patients and within the immunodominant clones of the patients.

The sample comprised sorted CD4+, CD8+, or CD8+CD57+ T cells (not recorded which) from PBMCs. This clonotype was obtained from a human donor with aplastic anemia. The rearranged segments are TRBV20-1 and TRBJ2-3; a weak D assignment points to TRBD2 (6 bases agree). The DNA is TGCAGTGCTAGGGGAGGTTCTCGCACAGATACGCAGTATTTT. This encodes CSARGGSRTDTQYF.